Listed below are T cell receptor beta chains from one sample, sequenced in a study of beta chain features in type 1 diabetes. Generated by immunoSEQ multiplex PCR, the TCRdb table keeps only in-frame clones and is missing some. The table includes around 360,000 clones, around 13% detected once. The sequencing sample was made of naive CD4+ T cells from blood. Receptors originate from a woman under 30 with type 1 diabetes. Each CDR3 is given with its conserved first and last residue. Fields, in order: J gene, V gene, D gene, clone size, CDR3 length, CDR3 protein, CDR3 DNA. The D gene is left open where the match is weak. For some rows the clone size is stated as once, few or many, or as a class when expanded; others skip it.

j_call: TRBJ2-1
v_call: TRBV7-2
d_call: .
clone_size: few
cdr3_length: 17
cdr3_aa: CASSLVEVAGTYNEQFF
cdr3_nt: TGTGCCAGCAGCTTAGTTGAAGTGGCAGGCACCTACAATGAGCAGTTCTTC

j_call: TRBJ2-3
v_call: TRBV29-1
d_call: TRBD2
clone_size: few
cdr3_length: 14
cdr3_aa: CSAGTSGGTDTQYF
cdr3_nt: TGCAGCGCCGGGACTAGCGGGGGCACAGATACGCAGTATTTT

j_call: TRBJ2-2
v_call: TRBV5-4
d_call: .
clone_size: .
cdr3_length: 13
cdr3_aa: CASSKTRSGELFF
cdr3_nt: TGTGCCAGCAGCAAGACAAGATCCGGGGAGCTGTTTTTT

j_call: TRBJ2-7
v_call: TRBV9
d_call: .
clone_size: .
cdr3_length: 14
cdr3_aa: CASSVVQASHEQYF
cdr3_nt: TGTGCCAGCAGCGTAGTACAGGCATCCCACGAGCAGTACTTC

j_call: TRBJ2-5
v_call: TRBV7-2
d_call: TRBD1
clone_size: few
cdr3_length: 14
cdr3_aa: CASSFSDRKETQYF
cdr3_nt: TGTGCCAGCAGCTTCTCGGACAGGAAAGAGACCCAGTACTTC

j_call: TRBJ1-5
v_call: TRBV7-6
d_call: TRBD1
clone_size: .
cdr3_length: 14
cdr3_aa: CASSLSGGGQPQHF
cdr3_nt: TGTGCCAGCAGCTTATCAGGGGGCGGTCAGCCCCAGCATTTT

j_call: TRBJ2-1
v_call: TRBV19
d_call: .
clone_size: few
cdr3_length: 14
cdr3_aa: CASSSRQGGTEQFF
cdr3_nt: TGTGCCAGTAGTAGTCGACAGGGAGGCACTGAGCAGTTCTTC

j_call: TRBJ1-2
v_call: TRBV7-2
d_call: TRBD1
clone_size: .
cdr3_length: 15
cdr3_aa: CASSPQSTGAYGYTF
cdr3_nt: TGTGCCAGCAGCCCCCAATCGACAGGGGCCTATGGCTACACCTTC

j_call: TRBJ2-2
v_call: TRBV25-1
d_call: TRBD1
clone_size: few
cdr3_length: 14
cdr3_aa: CASSVTGDTGELFF
cdr3_nt: TGTGCCAGCAGTGTGACAGGGGACACCGGGGAGCTGTTTTTT

j_call: TRBJ2-7
v_call: TRBV9
d_call: TRBD2
clone_size: .
cdr3_length: 15
cdr3_aa: CASSVIAGANEEQYF
cdr3_nt: TGTGCCAGCAGCGTCATAGCGGGGGCTAACGAGGAGCAGTACTTC

j_call: TRBJ2-7
v_call: TRBV7-9
d_call: TRBD2
clone_size: .
cdr3_length: 14
cdr3_aa: CASTGTSGMYEQYF
cdr3_nt: TGTGCCAGCACCGGGACTAGCGGGATGTACGAGCAGTACTTC

j_call: TRBJ2-1
v_call: TRBV25-1
d_call: TRBD1
clone_size: .
cdr3_length: 14
cdr3_aa: CASSETGFYNEQFF
cdr3_nt: TGTGCCAGCAGTGAGACAGGGTTTTACAATGAGCAGTTCTTC

j_call: TRBJ2-7
v_call: TRBV28
d_call: .
clone_size: .
cdr3_length: 13
cdr3_aa: CASSPEGSREQYF
cdr3_nt: TGTGCCAGCAGCCCGGAGGGATCGCGCGAGCAGTACTTC

j_call: TRBJ2-5
v_call: TRBV18
d_call: TRBD1
clone_size: few
cdr3_length: 14
cdr3_aa: CASSLDRAQETQYF
cdr3_nt: TGTGCCAGCTCACTTGACAGGGCCCAAGAGACCCAGTACTTC

j_call: TRBJ1-2
v_call: TRBV19
d_call: TRBD1
clone_size: few
cdr3_length: 13
cdr3_aa: CASHRQGSYGYTF
cdr3_nt: TGTGCCAGCCATCGACAGGGGTCTTATGGCTACACCTTC

j_call: TRBJ1-2
v_call: TRBV18
d_call: .
clone_size: .
cdr3_length: 13
cdr3_aa: CASSPDSDYGYTF
cdr3_nt: TGTGCCAGCTCACCGGACAGCGACTATGGCTACACCTTC

j_call: TRBJ2-2
v_call: TRBV9
d_call: TRBD1
clone_size: .
cdr3_length: 17
cdr3_aa: CASSVSGGTVNTGELFF
cdr3_nt: TGTGCCAGCAGCGTTTCCGGTGGGACAGTGAACACCGGGGAGCTGTTTTTT

j_call: TRBJ1-2
v_call: TRBV7-2
d_call: TRBD1
clone_size: few
cdr3_length: 13
cdr3_aa: CASSSTGDYGYTF
cdr3_nt: TGTGCCAGCAGCTCGACAGGGGACTATGGCTACACCTTC

j_call: TRBJ2-1
v_call: TRBV9
d_call: TRBD2
clone_size: few
cdr3_length: 15
cdr3_aa: CASSAIAGGSNEQFF
cdr3_nt: TGTGCCAGCAGCGCAATAGCGGGAGGGAGCAATGAGCAGTTCTTC

j_call: TRBJ1-4
v_call: TRBV25-1
d_call: .
clone_size: .
cdr3_length: 13
cdr3_aa: CASSEGGEEKLFF
cdr3_nt: TGTGCCAGCAGTGAGGGGGGGGAAGAAAAACTGTTTTTT

j_call: TRBJ2-7
v_call: TRBV29-1
d_call: .
clone_size: .
cdr3_length: 12
cdr3_aa: CSVGAGSYEQYF
cdr3_nt: TGCAGCGTTGGGGCGGGTTCCTACGAGCAGTACTTC

j_call: TRBJ2-5
v_call: TRBV5-6
d_call: .
clone_size: .
cdr3_length: 13
cdr3_aa: CASSTDSQETQYF
cdr3_nt: TGTGCCAGCAGCACGGACAGTCAAGAGACCCAGTACTTC

j_call: TRBJ2-4
v_call: TRBV6-6
d_call: .
clone_size: .
cdr3_length: 13
cdr3_aa: CASSNRLADIQYF
cdr3_nt: TGTGCCAGCAGTAATAGGTTGGCGGACATTCAGTACTTC

j_call: TRBJ2-1
v_call: TRBV27
d_call: TRBD1
clone_size: few
cdr3_length: 15
cdr3_aa: CASSLGVTGGHEQFF
cdr3_nt: TGTGCCAGCAGTTTAGGTGTGACAGGGGGCCATGAGCAGTTCTTC

j_call: TRBJ1-4
v_call: TRBV25-1
d_call: .
clone_size: .
cdr3_length: 14
cdr3_aa: CASTEQGNDEKLFF
cdr3_nt: TGTGCCAGCACCGAACAGGGAAACGATGAAAAACTGTTTTTT

j_call: TRBJ2-7
v_call: TRBV28
d_call: TRBD1
clone_size: few
cdr3_length: 14
cdr3_aa: CASSSRQGSYEQYF
cdr3_nt: TGTGCCAGCAGCTCAAGACAGGGGTCCTACGAGCAGTACTTC

j_call: TRBJ2-7
v_call: TRBV9
d_call: TRBD1
clone_size: .
cdr3_length: 15
cdr3_aa: CASSVSQQGVYEQYF
cdr3_nt: TGTGCCAGCAGCGTAAGTCAACAGGGGGTCTACGAGCAGTACTTC

j_call: TRBJ2-7
v_call: TRBV19
d_call: TRBD1
clone_size: .
cdr3_length: 14
cdr3_aa: CASSSQGQYYEQYF
cdr3_nt: TGTGCCAGTAGTTCCCAGGGACAGTACTACGAGCAGTACTTC

j_call: TRBJ2-1
v_call: TRBV15
d_call: .
clone_size: few
cdr3_length: 14
cdr3_aa: CATSSVQQSNEQFF
cdr3_nt: TGTGCCACCAGCAGTGTCCAACAGTCTAATGAGCAGTTCTTC

j_call: TRBJ2-1
v_call: TRBV4-3
d_call: .
clone_size: .
cdr3_length: 17
cdr3_aa: CASSQDLGAGVNNEQFF
cdr3_nt: TGCGCCAGCAGCCAAGATTTAGGGGCAGGGGTCAACAATGAGCAGTTCTTC

j_call: TRBJ2-1
v_call: TRBV7-9
d_call: TRBD2
clone_size: few
cdr3_length: 15
cdr3_aa: CASSRGLAVYNEQFF
cdr3_nt: TGTGCCAGCAGCCGAGGGCTAGCGGTTTACAATGAGCAGTTCTTC

j_call: TRBJ2-5
v_call: TRBV2
d_call: .
clone_size: .
cdr3_length: 14
cdr3_aa: CASSDGQGPETQYF
cdr3_nt: TGTGCCAGCAGTGACGGGCAGGGCCCCGAGACCCAGTACTTC

j_call: TRBJ1-1
v_call: TRBV5-4
d_call: .
clone_size: .
cdr3_length: 12
cdr3_aa: CASSLGATEAFF
cdr3_nt: TGTGCCAGCAGCTTGGGGGCGACTGAAGCTTTCTTT

j_call: TRBJ1-6
v_call: TRBV6-4
d_call: .
clone_size: .
cdr3_length: 15
cdr3_aa: CASPPGTGSNSPLHF
cdr3_nt: TGTGCCAGCCCCCCGGGTACAGGATCTAATTCACCCCTCCACTTT

j_call: TRBJ2-5
v_call: TRBV5-1
d_call: .
clone_size: .
cdr3_length: 12
cdr3_aa: CASSSGEWAQYF
cdr3_nt: TGCGCCAGCAGTTCAGGGGAATGGGCGCAGTACTTC

j_call: TRBJ2-1
v_call: TRBV11-3
d_call: .
clone_size: few
cdr3_length: 13
cdr3_aa: CASSLHSSKGQFF
cdr3_nt: TGTGCCAGCAGCTTACACTCTAGCAAAGGGCAGTTCTTC

j_call: TRBJ2-5
v_call: TRBV6-6
d_call: TRBD2
clone_size: .
cdr3_length: 13
cdr3_aa: CASLAGDQETQYF
cdr3_nt: TGTGCCAGCCTAGCGGGGGATCAAGAGACCCAGTACTTC

j_call: TRBJ2-7
v_call: TRBV11-3
d_call: .
clone_size: .
cdr3_length: 16
cdr3_aa: CASSYTRGANSYEQYF
cdr3_nt: TGTGCCAGCAGTTATACCCGGGGGGCGAACTCCTACGAGCAGTACTTC

j_call: TRBJ2-5
v_call: TRBV14
d_call: .
clone_size: .
cdr3_length: 14
cdr3_aa: CASSQVYRKETQYF
cdr3_nt: TGTGCCAGCAGCCAGGTCTACAGAAAAGAGACCCAGTACTTC

j_call: TRBJ1-1
v_call: TRBV6-1
d_call: .
clone_size: few
cdr3_length: 15
cdr3_aa: CASSHRGRANTEAFF
cdr3_nt: TGTGCCAGCAGTCACCGGGGGAGAGCTAACACTGAAGCTTTCTTT

j_call: TRBJ1-1
v_call: TRBV15
d_call: TRBD1
clone_size: few
cdr3_length: 15
cdr3_aa: CATSKETGGGTEAFF
cdr3_nt: TGTGCCACCAGCAAAGAAACAGGGGGCGGCACTGAAGCTTTCTTT

j_call: TRBJ2-7
v_call: TRBV13
d_call: .
clone_size: .
cdr3_length: 14
cdr3_aa: CASSFSPGRSEQYF
cdr3_nt: TGTGCCAGCAGCTTCAGCCCGGGTAGGAGCGAGCAGTACTTC

j_call: TRBJ2-2
v_call: TRBV29-1
d_call: TRBD2
clone_size: few
cdr3_length: 13
cdr3_aa: CSVAGRGTGELFF
cdr3_nt: TGCAGCGTTGCCGGGAGGGGGACCGGGGAGCTGTTTTTT

j_call: TRBJ2-6
v_call: TRBV5-1
d_call: TRBD2
clone_size: few
cdr3_length: 18
cdr3_aa: CASSLEASGTSGANVLTF
cdr3_nt: TGCGCCAGCAGCTTGGAGGCTAGCGGGACCTCTGGGGCCAACGTCCTGACTTTC

j_call: TRBJ2-1
v_call: TRBV2
d_call: .
clone_size: few
cdr3_length: 15
cdr3_aa: CASSSRAVRYNEQFF
cdr3_nt: TGTGCCAGCAGTAGCAGGGCTGTCAGATACAATGAGCAGTTCTTC

j_call: TRBJ2-3
v_call: TRBV27
d_call: .
clone_size: .
cdr3_length: 15
cdr3_aa: CASSLIRGSTDTQYF
cdr3_nt: TGTGCCAGCAGTTTAATCCGGGGTAGCACAGATACGCAGTATTTT

j_call: TRBJ1-4
v_call: TRBV4-3
d_call: .
clone_size: .
cdr3_length: 16
cdr3_aa: CASSQRDRSRDEKLFF
cdr3_nt: TGCGCCAGCAGCCAAAGAGACAGGTCCCGGGATGAAAAACTGTTTTTT

j_call: TRBJ1-5
v_call: TRBV30
d_call: .
clone_size: .
cdr3_length: 13
cdr3_aa: CAWSPGDAQPQHF
cdr3_nt: TGTGCCTGGAGCCCAGGGGACGCTCAGCCCCAGCATTTT

j_call: TRBJ2-7
v_call: TRBV7-9
d_call: TRBD2
clone_size: .
cdr3_length: 15
cdr3_aa: CASSPQRGSSYEQYF
cdr3_nt: TGTGCCAGCAGCCCGCAGCGGGGGAGCTCCTACGAGCAGTACTTC

j_call: TRBJ1-1
v_call: TRBV13
d_call: .
clone_size: few
cdr3_length: 20
cdr3_aa: CASSLIGDSLSGSVNTEAFF
cdr3_nt: TGTGCCAGCAGCTTAATTGGGGACTCGCTCTCAGGGAGCGTCAACACTGAAGCTTTCTTT

j_call: TRBJ2-4
v_call: TRBV2
d_call: .
clone_size: .
cdr3_length: 12
cdr3_aa: CASGYSKNIQYF
cdr3_nt: TGTGCCAGCGGTTACAGCAAAAACATTCAGTACTTC

j_call: TRBJ2-5
v_call: TRBV10-2
d_call: TRBD2
clone_size: .
cdr3_length: 14
cdr3_aa: CASRGGRIQETQYF
cdr3_nt: TGCGCCAGCCGCGGCGGGAGAATTCAAGAGACCCAGTACTTC

j_call: TRBJ2-7
v_call: TRBV30
d_call: .
clone_size: .
cdr3_length: 12
cdr3_aa: CAWYSEGYEQYF
cdr3_nt: TGTGCCTGGTACTCCGAGGGTTACGAGCAGTACTTC

j_call: TRBJ1-2
v_call: TRBV15
d_call: .
clone_size: few
cdr3_length: 12
cdr3_aa: CATSRDSYGYTF
cdr3_nt: TGTGCCACCAGCAGAGATAGCTATGGCTACACCTTC

j_call: TRBJ2-3
v_call: TRBV9
d_call: TRBD2
clone_size: .
cdr3_length: 16
cdr3_aa: CASSVVPAGGADTQYF
cdr3_nt: TGTGCCAGCAGCGTAGTACCAGCGGGAGGTGCAGATACGCAGTATTTT